A selection of T cell receptor beta chains follows, all from one sample in a study of cytomegalovirus exposure and HLA in healthy donors. Profiling relied on immunoSEQ multiplex PCR, and the TCRdb table lists in-frame clones only, not all of them. The table includes some 180,000 clones, 75% detected once. The specimen was PBMCs. Receptors originate from a male donor in good health and CMV-seronegative. CDR3s include the opening cysteine and the closing phenylalanine or tryptophan. D genes are given only for firm matches. Where a row states a size, it is once, few, many or the class of an expanded clone; other rows omit it.

V gene: TRBV7-9; clone size: .; D gene: .; J gene: TRBJ1-5; CDR3 protein: CASSFGQVDNQPQHF; CDR3 DNA: TGTGCCAGCAGCTTCGGTCAGGTGGACAATCAGCCCCAGCATTTT
V gene: TRBV6-5; clone size: .; D gene: TRBD1; J gene: TRBJ2-7; CDR3 protein: CASSLDRGYNEQYF; CDR3 DNA: TGTGCCAGCAGCCTGGACAGGGGATATAACGAGCAGTACTTC
V gene: TRBV30; clone size: .; D gene: TRBD1; J gene: TRBJ1-6; CDR3 protein: CAWCLGGSSYNSPLHF; CDR3 DNA: TGTGCCTGGTGCCTAGGGGGCAGCTCCTATAATTCACCCCTCCACTTT
V gene: TRBV6-5; clone size: .; D gene: .; J gene: TRBJ2-2; CDR3 protein: CASSPAGTGELFF; CDR3 DNA: TGTGCCAGCAGTCCCGCGGGAACCGGGGAGCTGTTTTTT
V gene: TRBV29-1; clone size: .; D gene: .; J gene: TRBJ1-1; CDR3 protein: CSVEQGMNTEAFF; CDR3 DNA: TGCAGCGTTGAGCAGGGGATGAACACTGAAGCTTTCTTT
V gene: TRBV5-1; clone size: once; D gene: .; J gene: TRBJ1-2; CDR3 protein: CASSLEAGLGYTF; CDR3 DNA: TGCGCCAGCAGCTTGGAAGCAGGGTTGGGCTACACCTTC
V gene: TRBV2; clone size: .; D gene: .; J gene: TRBJ1-4; CDR3 protein: CASSEEGGANEKLFF; CDR3 DNA: TGTGCCAGCAGTGAAGAAGGGGGTGCTAATGAAAAACTGTTTTTT
V gene: TRBV5-1; clone size: .; D gene: .; J gene: TRBJ1-6; CDR3 protein: CASSLVVSGGIRSSYNSPLHF; CDR3 DNA: TGCGCCAGCAGCTTGGTCGTTAGCGGTGGTATCAGGAGCTCCTATAATTCACCCCTCCACTTT
V gene: TRBV5-1; clone size: .; D gene: .; J gene: TRBJ1-2; CDR3 protein: CASSSRGRADYGYTF; CDR3 DNA: TGCGCCAGCAGCTCGCGAGGGAGGGCTGACTATGGCTACACCTTC
V gene: TRBV28; clone size: .; D gene: TRBD2; J gene: TRBJ2-7; CDR3 protein: CASSFLIAGGPSYEQYF; CDR3 DNA: TGTGCCAGCAGTTTTCTAATAGCGGGAGGTCCCTCCTACGAGCAGTACTTC
V gene: TRBV6-6; clone size: .; D gene: TRBD1; J gene: TRBJ1-5; CDR3 protein: CASSTGAHSNQPQHF; CDR3 DNA: TGTGCCAGCAGTACAGGGGCGCATAGCAATCAGCCCCAGCATTTT
V gene: TRBV9; clone size: .; D gene: .; J gene: TRBJ2-5; CDR3 protein: CASSVDMGVETQYF; CDR3 DNA: TGTGCCAGCAGCGTAGACATGGGAGTAGAGACCCAGTACTTC
V gene: TRBV5-1; clone size: once; D gene: TRBD1; J gene: TRBJ2-7; CDR3 protein: CASSRDRGSSYEQYF; CDR3 DNA: TGCGCCAGCAGCCGGGACAGGGGGAGCTCCTACGAGCAGTACTTC
V gene: TRBV28; clone size: .; D gene: TRBD2; J gene: TRBJ2-7; CDR3 protein: CASTLGGRLFEQYF; CDR3 DNA: TGTGCCAGCACCTTGGGAGGGAGGCTTTTCGAGCAGTACTTC
V gene: TRBV15; clone size: .; D gene: TRBD2; J gene: TRBJ2-5; CDR3 protein: CATSRNSGSETQYF; CDR3 DNA: TGTGCCACCAGCAGAAATAGCGGGAGTGAGACCCAGTACTTC
V gene: TRBV4-1; clone size: .; D gene: .; J gene: TRBJ1-1; CDR3 protein: CASSRSRNTEAFF; CDR3 DNA: TGCGCCAGCAGCCGATCGAGGAACACTGAAGCTTTCTTT
V gene: TRBV4-1; clone size: .; D gene: .; J gene: TRBJ1-4; CDR3 protein: CASSLMTAANEKLFF; CDR3 DNA: TGCGCCAGCAGCCTTATGACAGCCGCCAATGAAAAACTGTTTTTT
V gene: TRBV11-1; clone size: few; D gene: .; J gene: TRBJ2-2; CDR3 protein: CASSQGTGELFF; CDR3 DNA: TGTGCCAGCAGCCAGGGCACCGGGGAGCTGTTTTTT
V gene: TRBV29-1; clone size: .; D gene: .; J gene: TRBJ2-7; CDR3 protein: CSVSTGTYEQYF; CDR3 DNA: TGCAGCGTGTCTACAGGGACCTACGAGCAGTACTTC
V gene: TRBV6-5; clone size: few; D gene: TRBD2; J gene: TRBJ2-7; CDR3 protein: CASSYSTSGRYEQYF; CDR3 DNA: TGTGCCAGCAGTTACTCGACTAGCGGGAGATACGAGCAGTACTTC
V gene: TRBV6-6; clone size: .; D gene: TRBD1; J gene: TRBJ1-1; CDR3 protein: CASRNGDRGMNTEAFF; CDR3 DNA: TGTGCCAGCAGAAACGGGGACAGGGGTATGAACACTGAAGCTTTCTTT
V gene: TRBV19; clone size: .; D gene: TRBD1; J gene: TRBJ1-1; CDR3 protein: CASSITGGNTEAFF; CDR3 DNA: TGTGCCAGTAGTATAACAGGGGGCAACACTGAAGCTTTCTTT
V gene: TRBV27; clone size: .; D gene: .; J gene: TRBJ1-4; CDR3 protein: CASSFSDTTNEKLFF; CDR3 DNA: TGTGCCAGCAGTTTTTCTGACACAACTAATGAAAAACTGTTTTTT
V gene: TRBV7-3; clone size: .; D gene: TRBD1; J gene: TRBJ2-5; CDR3 protein: CASSSGTGTETQYF; CDR3 DNA: TGTGCCAGCAGCTCCGGGACAGGGACGGAGACCCAGTACTTC
V gene: TRBV9; clone size: .; D gene: .; J gene: TRBJ2-3; CDR3 protein: CASSVDGGSTDTQYF; CDR3 DNA: TGTGCCAGCAGCGTAGACGGCGGGAGCACAGATACGCAGTATTTT
V gene: TRBV4-1; clone size: .; D gene: .; J gene: TRBJ1-1; CDR3 protein: CASRSILQGLATEAFF; CDR3 DNA: TGCGCCAGCAGGTCTATACTTCAGGGCTTAGCCACTGAAGCTTTCTTT
V gene: TRBV6-5; clone size: .; D gene: .; J gene: TRBJ2-7; CDR3 protein: CASSYQQGLSYEQYF; CDR3 DNA: TGTGCCAGCAGTTATCAACAGGGCCTCTCCTACGAGCAGTACTTC
V gene: TRBV28; clone size: few; D gene: TRBD2; J gene: TRBJ2-1; CDR3 protein: CASSLRGREGQYNEQFF; CDR3 DNA: TGTGCCAGCAGTTTAAGGGGGCGGGAGGGCCAATACAATGAGCAGTTCTTC
V gene: TRBV27; clone size: .; D gene: .; J gene: TRBJ1-5; CDR3 protein: CASSLSRQLNQPQHF; CDR3 DNA: TGTGCCAGCAGTTTATCCAGGCAGCTAAATCAGCCCCAGCATTTT
V gene: TRBV15; clone size: few; D gene: TRBD2; J gene: TRBJ2-1; CDR3 protein: CATSSPDSGTSLFF; CDR3 DNA: TGTGCCACCAGCAGCCCTGACTCCGGGACTAGCCTGTTCTTC
V gene: TRBV7-8; clone size: once; D gene: TRBD2; J gene: TRBJ2-1; CDR3 protein: CASSIGLARVYNEQFF; CDR3 DNA: TGTGCCAGCAGCATCGGACTAGCCAGGGTCTACAATGAGCAGTTCTTC
V gene: TRBV7-3; clone size: .; D gene: .; J gene: TRBJ2-7; CDR3 protein: CASMLRDLAPHEQYF; CDR3 DNA: TGTGCCAGCATGTTGAGGGACTTAGCGCCCCACGAGCAGTACTTC
V gene: TRBV28; clone size: .; D gene: TRBD1; J gene: TRBJ1-1; CDR3 protein: CASKTGAISIEAFF; CDR3 DNA: TGTGCCAGCAAGACAGGGGCGATATCGATTGAAGCTTTCTTT
V gene: TRBV28; clone size: .; D gene: TRBD1; J gene: TRBJ2-4; CDR3 protein: CASSTHTAETGDGEYF; CDR3 DNA: TGTGCCAGCAGTACGCACACGGCGGAAACAGGGGATGGGGAGTACTTC
V gene: TRBV6-5; clone size: .; D gene: .; J gene: TRBJ2-1; CDR3 protein: CASSYSPRGLYNEQFF; CDR3 DNA: TGTGCCAGCAGTTACTCACCTAGGGGCCTTTACAATGAGCAGTTCTTC
V gene: TRBV30; clone size: few; D gene: .; J gene: TRBJ2-3; CDR3 protein: CAWSVLVSDTQYF; CDR3 DNA: TGTGCCTGGAGTGTACTAGTCTCAGATACGCAGTATTTT
V gene: TRBV6-1; clone size: few; D gene: .; J gene: TRBJ2-7; CDR3 protein: CASSPLRVRYEQYF; CDR3 DNA: TGTGCCAGCAGCCCCCTTCGGGTAAGATACGAGCAGTACTTC
V gene: TRBV7-9; clone size: .; D gene: .; J gene: TRBJ1-5; CDR3 protein: CASSLEGSNQPQHF; CDR3 DNA: TGTGCCAGCAGCTTGGAGGGAAGCAATCAGCCCCAGCATTTT
V gene: TRBV30; clone size: .; D gene: .; J gene: TRBJ1-2; CDR3 protein: CAWTSGGIYGYTF; CDR3 DNA: TGTGCCTGGACGTCTGGGGGGATCTATGGCTACACCTTC
V gene: TRBV30; clone size: .; D gene: .; J gene: TRBJ1-5; CDR3 protein: CAWSPVGAASGSNQPQHF; CDR3 DNA: TGTGCCTGGAGTCCCGTCGGTGCCGCAAGCGGCAGCAATCAGCCCCAGCATTTT
V gene: TRBV7-2; clone size: .; D gene: .; J gene: TRBJ2-3; CDR3 protein: CASSPSTDTQYF; CDR3 DNA: TGTGCCAGCAGCCCGTCCACAGATACGCAGTATTTT
V gene: TRBV15; clone size: few; D gene: .; J gene: TRBJ1-5; CDR3 protein: CATSRGTLKQPQHF; CDR3 DNA: TGTGCCACCAGCAGAGGGACACTAAAACAGCCCCAGCATTTT
V gene: TRBV29-1; clone size: few; D gene: TRBD2; J gene: TRBJ2-1; CDR3 protein: CSVSRSSGRTAAYNEQFF; CDR3 DNA: TGCAGCGTTTCCCGGAGTAGCGGGAGGACAGCAGCCTACAATGAGCAGTTCTTC
V gene: TRBV4-3; clone size: .; D gene: .; J gene: TRBJ2-2; CDR3 protein: CASSLDRWGAGELFF; CDR3 DNA: TGCGCCAGCAGCCTAGACAGGTGGGGTGCGGGGGAGCTGTTTTTT
V gene: TRBV30; clone size: .; D gene: .; J gene: TRBJ1-5; CDR3 protein: CAWSGIGGRNQPQHF; CDR3 DNA: TGTGCCTGGAGTGGGATCGGGGGGCGGAATCAGCCCCAGCATTTT
V gene: TRBV18; clone size: .; D gene: .; J gene: TRBJ1-5; CDR3 protein: CASSGQTNNQPQHF; CDR3 DNA: TGTGCCAGCTCAGGACAGACGAACAATCAGCCCCAGCATTTT
V gene: TRBV2; clone size: once; D gene: .; J gene: TRBJ1-1; CDR3 protein: CASLEGTEAFF; CDR3 DNA: TGTGCCAGCTTAGAGGGCACTGAAGCTTTCTTT
V gene: TRBV11-3; clone size: .; D gene: .; J gene: TRBJ2-7; CDR3 protein: CASSLGPSYEQYF; CDR3 DNA: TGTGCCAGCAGCTTAGGCCCTAGCTACGAGCAGTACTTC
V gene: TRBV9; clone size: .; D gene: TRBD1; J gene: TRBJ1-2; CDR3 protein: CASSTGGNSGYTF; CDR3 DNA: TGTGCCAGCAGTACAGGGGGCAACTCCGGCTACACCTTC
V gene: TRBV28; clone size: .; D gene: TRBD1; J gene: TRBJ1-6; CDR3 protein: CASSLWDRGVYNSPLHF; CDR3 DNA: TGTGCCAGCAGTTTATGGGACAGGGGTGTGTATAATTCACCCCTCCACTTT
V gene: TRBV6-5; clone size: .; D gene: TRBD2; J gene: TRBJ2-1; CDR3 protein: CASSYSRLAGGTSIF; CDR3 DNA: TGTGCCAGCAGTTATTCCAGACTAGCGGGGGGGACTTCCATCTTC
V gene: TRBV4-2; clone size: .; D gene: .; J gene: TRBJ1-3; CDR3 protein: CASSQVARAGNTIYF; CDR3 DNA: TGTGCCAGCAGCCAAGTGGCCAGGGCTGGAAACACCATATATTTT
V gene: TRBV4-3; clone size: medium-sized; D gene: .; J gene: TRBJ2-3; CDR3 protein: CASSVQIMDTQYF; CDR3 DNA: TGCGCCAGCAGCGTCCAGATTATGGATACGCAGTATTTT
V gene: TRBV7-3; clone size: .; D gene: TRBD2; J gene: TRBJ2-1; CDR3 protein: CASSLTGLANYNEQFF; CDR3 DNA: TGTGCCAGCAGCCTTACCGGACTAGCGAACTACAATGAGCAGTTCTTC
V gene: TRBV27; clone size: .; D gene: .; J gene: TRBJ2-3; CDR3 protein: CASSLAVAADTQYF; CDR3 DNA: TGTGCCAGCAGTTTAGCGGTAGCCGCAGATACGCAGTATTTT
V gene: TRBV2; clone size: .; D gene: .; J gene: TRBJ1-5; CDR3 protein: CASSEGGRGNQPQHF; CDR3 DNA: TGTGCCAGCAGTGAAGGGGGTAGGGGAAATCAGCCCCAGCATTTT
V gene: TRBV30; clone size: few; D gene: .; J gene: TRBJ2-2; CDR3 protein: CAWRTHTSGTGELFF; CDR3 DNA: TGTGCCTGGAGGACTCACACTAGTGGCACCGGGGAGCTGTTTTTT
V gene: TRBV7-9; clone size: few; D gene: .; J gene: TRBJ1-5; CDR3 protein: CASSFTGSNQPQHF; CDR3 DNA: TGTGCCAGCAGCTTCACGGGTAGCAATCAGCCCCAGCATTTT